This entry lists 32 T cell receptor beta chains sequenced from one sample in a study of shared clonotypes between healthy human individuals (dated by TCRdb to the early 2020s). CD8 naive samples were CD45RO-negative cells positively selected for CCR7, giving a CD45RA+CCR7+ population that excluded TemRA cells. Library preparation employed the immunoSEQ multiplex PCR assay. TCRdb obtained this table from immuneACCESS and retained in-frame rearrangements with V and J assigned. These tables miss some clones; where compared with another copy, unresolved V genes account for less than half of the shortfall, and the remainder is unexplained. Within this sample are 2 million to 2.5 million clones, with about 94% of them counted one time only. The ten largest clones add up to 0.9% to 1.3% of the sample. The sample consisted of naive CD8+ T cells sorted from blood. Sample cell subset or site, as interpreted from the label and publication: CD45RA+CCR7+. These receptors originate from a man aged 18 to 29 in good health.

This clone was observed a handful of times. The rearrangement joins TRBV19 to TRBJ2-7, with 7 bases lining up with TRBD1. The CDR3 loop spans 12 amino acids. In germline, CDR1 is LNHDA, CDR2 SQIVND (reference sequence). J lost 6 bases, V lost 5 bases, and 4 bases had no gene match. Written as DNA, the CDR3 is TGTGCCAGTAGTTGGCCAGGGGGCGAGCAGTACTTC. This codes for CASSWPGGEQYF.

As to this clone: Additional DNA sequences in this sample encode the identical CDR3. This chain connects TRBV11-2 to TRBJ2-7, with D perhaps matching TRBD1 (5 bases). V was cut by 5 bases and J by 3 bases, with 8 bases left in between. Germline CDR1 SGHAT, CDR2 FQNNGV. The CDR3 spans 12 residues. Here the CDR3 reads CASSQGGYEQYF. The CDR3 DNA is TGTGCCAGCAGCCAGGGCGGCTACGAGCAGTACTTC.

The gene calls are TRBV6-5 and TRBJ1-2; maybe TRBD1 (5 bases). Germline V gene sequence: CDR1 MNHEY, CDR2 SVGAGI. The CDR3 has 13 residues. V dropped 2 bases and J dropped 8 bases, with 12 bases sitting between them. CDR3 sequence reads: CASSYDSPGGYTF. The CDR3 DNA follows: TGTGCCAGCAGTTACGACAGCCCAGGAGGCTACACCTTC.

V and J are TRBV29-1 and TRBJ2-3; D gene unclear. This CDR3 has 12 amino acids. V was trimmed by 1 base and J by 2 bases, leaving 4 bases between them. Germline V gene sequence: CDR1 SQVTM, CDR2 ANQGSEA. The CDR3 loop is CSVEVPTDTQYF. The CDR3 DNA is TGCAGCGTTGAAGTTCCCACAGATACGCAGTATTTT.

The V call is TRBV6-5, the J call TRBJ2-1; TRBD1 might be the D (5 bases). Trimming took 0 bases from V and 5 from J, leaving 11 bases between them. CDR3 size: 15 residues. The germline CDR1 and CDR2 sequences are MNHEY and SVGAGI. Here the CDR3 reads CASSYSRPTDNEQFF. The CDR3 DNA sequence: TGTGCCAGCAGTTACTCGAGACCGACAGACAATGAGCAGTTCTTC.

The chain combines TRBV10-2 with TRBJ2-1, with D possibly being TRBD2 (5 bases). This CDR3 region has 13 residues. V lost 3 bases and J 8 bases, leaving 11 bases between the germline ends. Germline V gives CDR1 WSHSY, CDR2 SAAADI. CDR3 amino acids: CASSDLRGHEQFF. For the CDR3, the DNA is TGCGCCAGCAGTGACCTCCGGGGTCATGAGCAGTTCTTC.

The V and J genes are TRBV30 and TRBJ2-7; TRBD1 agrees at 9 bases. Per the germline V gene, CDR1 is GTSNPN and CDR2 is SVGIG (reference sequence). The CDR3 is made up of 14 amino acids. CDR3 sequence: CVGKKGTGSYEQYF. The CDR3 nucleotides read TGTGTGGGGAAAAAAGGGACAGGGTCCTACGAGCAGTACTTC. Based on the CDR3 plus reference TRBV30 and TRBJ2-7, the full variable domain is SQTIHQWPATLVQPVGSPLSLECTVEGTSNPNLYWYRQAAGRGLQLLFYSVGIGQISSEVPQNLSASRPQDRQFILSSKKLLLSDSGFYLCVGKKGTGSYEQYFGPGTRLTVT.

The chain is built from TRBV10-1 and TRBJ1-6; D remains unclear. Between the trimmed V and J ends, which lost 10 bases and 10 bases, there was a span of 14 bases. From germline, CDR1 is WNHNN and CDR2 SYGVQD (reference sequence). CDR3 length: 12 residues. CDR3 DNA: TGCGCCACCTTACCCCTTGAGTCACCCCTCCACTTT. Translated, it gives CATLPLESPLHF.

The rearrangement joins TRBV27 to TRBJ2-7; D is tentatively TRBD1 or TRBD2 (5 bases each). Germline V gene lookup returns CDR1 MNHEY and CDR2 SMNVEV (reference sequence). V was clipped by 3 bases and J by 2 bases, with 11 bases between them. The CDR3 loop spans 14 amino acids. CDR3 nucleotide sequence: TGTGCCAGCAGTTTTCTGCAGGGAGCCTACGAGCAGTACTTC. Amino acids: CASSFLQGAYEQYF.

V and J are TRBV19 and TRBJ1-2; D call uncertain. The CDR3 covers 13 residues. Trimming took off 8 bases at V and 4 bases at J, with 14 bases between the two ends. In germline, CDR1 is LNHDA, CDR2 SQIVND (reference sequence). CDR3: CASRPSEGYGYTF. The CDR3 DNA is TGTGCCAGTCGTCCATCAGAGGGCTATGGCTACACCTTC.

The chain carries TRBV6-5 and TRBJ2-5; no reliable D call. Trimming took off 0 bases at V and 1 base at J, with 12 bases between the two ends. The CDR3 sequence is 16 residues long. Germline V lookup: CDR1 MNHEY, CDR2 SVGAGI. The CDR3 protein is CASSYSVPYSQETQYF. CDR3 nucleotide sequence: TGTGCCAGCAGTTACTCGGTCCCCTACAGCCAAGAGACCCAGTACTTC.

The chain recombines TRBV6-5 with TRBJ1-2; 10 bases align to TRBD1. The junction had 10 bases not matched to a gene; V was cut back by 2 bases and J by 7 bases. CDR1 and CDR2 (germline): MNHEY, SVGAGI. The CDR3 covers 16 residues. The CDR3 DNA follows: TGTGCCAGCAGTTACGGGCTATCCGGGACAGGGGTTGGCTACACCTTC. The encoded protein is CASSYGLSGTGVGYTF.

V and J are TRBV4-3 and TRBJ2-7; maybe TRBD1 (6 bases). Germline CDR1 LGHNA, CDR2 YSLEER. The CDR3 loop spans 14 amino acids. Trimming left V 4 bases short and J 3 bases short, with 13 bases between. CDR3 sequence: CASSLREGDYEQYF. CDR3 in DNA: TGCGCCAGCAGCCTCCGTGAGGGGGACTACGAGCAGTACTTC.

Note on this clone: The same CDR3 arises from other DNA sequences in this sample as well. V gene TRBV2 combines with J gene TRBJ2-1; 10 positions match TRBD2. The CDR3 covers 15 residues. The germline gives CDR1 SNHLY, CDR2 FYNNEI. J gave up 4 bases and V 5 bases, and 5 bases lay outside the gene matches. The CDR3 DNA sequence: TGTGCCAGCAGTCCGACTAGCGGGCCTTACAATGAGCAGTTCTTC. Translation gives CASSPTSGPYNEQFF.

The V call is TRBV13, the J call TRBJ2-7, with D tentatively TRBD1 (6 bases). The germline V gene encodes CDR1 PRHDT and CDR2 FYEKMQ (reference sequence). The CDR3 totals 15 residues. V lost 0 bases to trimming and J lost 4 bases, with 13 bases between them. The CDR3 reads CASSLGMAGVYEQYF. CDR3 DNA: TGTGCCAGCAGCTTAGGCATGGCAGGGGTATACGAGCAGTACTTC.

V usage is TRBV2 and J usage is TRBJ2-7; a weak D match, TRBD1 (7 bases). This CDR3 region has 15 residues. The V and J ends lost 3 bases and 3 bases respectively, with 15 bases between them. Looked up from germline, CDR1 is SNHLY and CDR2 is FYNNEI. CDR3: CASSDVEQGGYEQYF. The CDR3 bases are TGTGCCAGCAGTGATGTGGAGCAGGGGGGCTACGAGCAGTACTTC.

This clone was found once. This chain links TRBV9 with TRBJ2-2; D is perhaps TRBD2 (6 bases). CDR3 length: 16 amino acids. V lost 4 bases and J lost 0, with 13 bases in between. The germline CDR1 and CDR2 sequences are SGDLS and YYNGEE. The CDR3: CASSPGGGTNTGELFF. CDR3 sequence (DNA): TGTGCCAGCAGCCCCGGCGGCGGGACGAACACCGGGGAGCTGTTTTTT.

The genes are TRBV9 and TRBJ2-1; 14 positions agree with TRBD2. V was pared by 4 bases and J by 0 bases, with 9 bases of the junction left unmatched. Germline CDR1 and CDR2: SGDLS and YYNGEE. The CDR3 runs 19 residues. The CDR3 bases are TGTGCCAGCAGCTTGGGACTAGCGGGGGCTTTCAGCTCCTACAATGAGCAGTTCTTC. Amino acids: CASSLGLAGAFSSYNEQFF. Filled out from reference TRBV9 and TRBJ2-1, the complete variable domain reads DSGVTQTPKHLITATGQRVTLRCSPRSGDLSVYWYQQSLDQGLQFLIQYYNGEERAKGNILERFSAQQFPDLHSELNLSSLELGDSALYFCASSLGLAGAFSSYNEQFFGPGTRLTVL.

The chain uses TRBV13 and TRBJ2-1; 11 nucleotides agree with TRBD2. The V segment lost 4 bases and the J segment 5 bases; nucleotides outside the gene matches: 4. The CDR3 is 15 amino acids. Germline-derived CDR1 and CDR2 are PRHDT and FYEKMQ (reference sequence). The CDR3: CASSSRLAGHNEQFF. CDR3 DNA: TGTGCCAGCAGCTCCAGACTAGCGGGGCACAATGAGCAGTTCTTC.

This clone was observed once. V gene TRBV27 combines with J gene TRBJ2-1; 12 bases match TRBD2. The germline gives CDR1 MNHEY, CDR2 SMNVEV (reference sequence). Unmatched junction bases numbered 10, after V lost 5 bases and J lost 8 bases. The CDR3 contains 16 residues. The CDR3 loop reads CASSPPGTSGWHEQFF. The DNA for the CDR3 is TGTGCCAGCAGTCCGCCCGGGACTAGCGGGTGGCATGAGCAGTTCTTC.

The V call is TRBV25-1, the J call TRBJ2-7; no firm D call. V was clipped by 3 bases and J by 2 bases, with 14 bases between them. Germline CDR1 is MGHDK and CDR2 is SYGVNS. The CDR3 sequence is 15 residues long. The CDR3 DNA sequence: TGTGCCAGCAGTGACCTTAGGGAACTCACCTACGAGCAGTACTTC. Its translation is CASSDLRELTYEQYF.

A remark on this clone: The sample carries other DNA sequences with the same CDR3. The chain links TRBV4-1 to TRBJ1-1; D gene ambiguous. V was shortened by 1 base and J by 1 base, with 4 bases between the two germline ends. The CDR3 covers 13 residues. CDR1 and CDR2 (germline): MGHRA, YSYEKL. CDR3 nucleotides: TGCGCCAGCAGCCAAGTCAGGAACACTGAAGCTTTCTTT. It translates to CASSQVRNTEAFF.

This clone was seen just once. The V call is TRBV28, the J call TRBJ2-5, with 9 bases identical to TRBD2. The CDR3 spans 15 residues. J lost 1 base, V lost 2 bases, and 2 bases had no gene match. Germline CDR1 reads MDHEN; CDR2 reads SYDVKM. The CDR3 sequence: CASSLPAGGQETQYF. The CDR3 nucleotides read TGTGCCAGCAGTTTACCAGCGGGGGGCCAAGAGACCCAGTACTTC.

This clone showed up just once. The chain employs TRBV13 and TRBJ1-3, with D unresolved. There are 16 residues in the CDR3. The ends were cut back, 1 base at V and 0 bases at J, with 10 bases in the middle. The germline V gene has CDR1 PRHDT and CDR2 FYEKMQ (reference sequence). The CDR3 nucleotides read TGTGCCAGCAGCTTAGAGTTGGGATTCTCTGGAAACACCATATATTTT. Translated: CASSLELGFSGNTIYF.

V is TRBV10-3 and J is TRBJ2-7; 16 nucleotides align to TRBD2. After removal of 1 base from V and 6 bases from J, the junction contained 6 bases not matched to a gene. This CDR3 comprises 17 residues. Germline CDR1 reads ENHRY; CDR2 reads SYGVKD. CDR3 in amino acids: CAISEWGLAGGPSEQYF. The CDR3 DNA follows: TGTGCCATCAGTGAGTGGGGACTAGCGGGAGGGCCTTCCGAGCAGTACTTC.

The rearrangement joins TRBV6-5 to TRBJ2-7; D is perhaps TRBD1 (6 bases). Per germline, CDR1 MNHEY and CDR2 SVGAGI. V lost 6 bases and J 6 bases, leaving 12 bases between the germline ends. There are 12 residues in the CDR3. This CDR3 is CASSTTGFEQYF. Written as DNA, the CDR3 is TGTGCCAGCAGCACCACAGGGTTCGAGCAGTACTTC.

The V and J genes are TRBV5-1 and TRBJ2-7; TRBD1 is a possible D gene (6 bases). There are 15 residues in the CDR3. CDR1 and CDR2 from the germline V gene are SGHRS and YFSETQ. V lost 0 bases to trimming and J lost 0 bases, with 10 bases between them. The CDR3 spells CASSLVQGFSYEQYF. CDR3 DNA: TGCGCCAGCAGCTTGGTCCAGGGGTTCTCCTACGAGCAGTACTTC.

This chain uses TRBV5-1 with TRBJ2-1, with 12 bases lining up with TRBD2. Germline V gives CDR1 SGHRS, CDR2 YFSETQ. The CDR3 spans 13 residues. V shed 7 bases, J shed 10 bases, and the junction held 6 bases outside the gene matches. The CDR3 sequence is CASVGLAGSEQFF. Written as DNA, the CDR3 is TGCGCCAGCGTAGGACTAGCGGGATCCGAGCAGTTCTTC.

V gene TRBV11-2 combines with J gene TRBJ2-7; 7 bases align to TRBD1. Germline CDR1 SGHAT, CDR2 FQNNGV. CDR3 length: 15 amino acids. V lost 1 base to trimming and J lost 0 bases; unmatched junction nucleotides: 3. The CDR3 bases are TGTGCCAGCAGCTTAGTAGGGGGCACCTCCTACGAGCAGTACTTC. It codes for CASSLVGGTSYEQYF.

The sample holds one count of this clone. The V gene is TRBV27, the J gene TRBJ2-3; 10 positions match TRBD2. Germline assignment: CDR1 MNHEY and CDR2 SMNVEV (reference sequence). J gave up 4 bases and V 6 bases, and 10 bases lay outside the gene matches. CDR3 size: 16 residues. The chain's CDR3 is CASREISGGVSDTQYF. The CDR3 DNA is TGTGCCAGCAGAGAAATAAGCGGGGGGGTATCAGATACGCAGTATTTT.

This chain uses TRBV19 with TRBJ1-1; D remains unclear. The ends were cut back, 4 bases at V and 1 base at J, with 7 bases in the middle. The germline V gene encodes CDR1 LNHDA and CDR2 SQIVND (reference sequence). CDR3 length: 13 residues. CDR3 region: CASSRGPNTEAFF. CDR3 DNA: TGTGCCAGTAGTAGAGGACCGAACACTGAAGCTTTCTTT.

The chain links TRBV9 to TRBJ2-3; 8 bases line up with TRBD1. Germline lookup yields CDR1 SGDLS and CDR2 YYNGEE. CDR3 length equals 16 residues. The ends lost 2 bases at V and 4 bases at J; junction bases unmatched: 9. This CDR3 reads CASSVPRTGMADTQYF. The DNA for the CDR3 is TGTGCCAGCAGCGTTCCCCGGACAGGGATGGCAGATACGCAGTATTTT.